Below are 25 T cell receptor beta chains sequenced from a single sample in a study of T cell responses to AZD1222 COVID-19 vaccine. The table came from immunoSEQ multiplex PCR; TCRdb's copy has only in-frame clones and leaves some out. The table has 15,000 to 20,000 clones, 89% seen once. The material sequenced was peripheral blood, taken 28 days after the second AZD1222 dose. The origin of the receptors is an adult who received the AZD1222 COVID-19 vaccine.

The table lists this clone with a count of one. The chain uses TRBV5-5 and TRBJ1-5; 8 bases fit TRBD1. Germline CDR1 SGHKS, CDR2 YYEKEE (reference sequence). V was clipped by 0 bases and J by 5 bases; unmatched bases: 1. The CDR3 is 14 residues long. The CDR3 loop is CASSLDRGDQPQHF. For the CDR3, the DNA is TGTGCCAGCAGCTTGGACAGGGGGGATCAGCCCCAGCATTTT.

CDR3 sequence reads: CASSDRDTGELFF. CDR3 bases: TGTGCCAGCAGTGACAGGGACACCGGGGAGCTGTTTTTT. This chain joins TRBV6-1 and TRBJ2-2, with TRBD1 as a possible D gene (5 bases). The V gene lost 3 bases and the J gene lost 3 bases, with 5 bases spanning the gap. This CDR3 comprises 13 residues. Germline values: CDR1 MNHNS, CDR2 SASEGT.

The CDR3 bases are TGTGCCAGCAGTTACCTAGCGGGAGAGGGGGAGACCCAGTACTTC. Its translation is CASSYLAGEGETQYF. The chain uses TRBV6-6 and TRBJ2-5; 10 bases are a match to TRBD2. The CDR3 extends over 15 amino acids. Germline CDR1 reads MNHNY; CDR2 reads SVGAGI (reference sequence). With 2 bases clipped from V and 5 bases from J, the junction kept 5 bases outside the gene matches.

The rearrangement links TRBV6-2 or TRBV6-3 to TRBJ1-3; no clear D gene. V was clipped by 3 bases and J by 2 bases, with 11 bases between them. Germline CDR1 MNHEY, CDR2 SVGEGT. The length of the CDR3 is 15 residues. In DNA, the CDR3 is TGTGCCAGCAGTTATATGGGAATAACTGGAAACACCATATATTTT. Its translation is CASSYMGITGNTIYF.

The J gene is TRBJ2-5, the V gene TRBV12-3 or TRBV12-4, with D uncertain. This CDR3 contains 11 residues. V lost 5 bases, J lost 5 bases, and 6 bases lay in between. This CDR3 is CASSEDETQYF. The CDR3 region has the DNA TGTGCCAGCAGTGAAGACGAGACCCAGTACTTC.

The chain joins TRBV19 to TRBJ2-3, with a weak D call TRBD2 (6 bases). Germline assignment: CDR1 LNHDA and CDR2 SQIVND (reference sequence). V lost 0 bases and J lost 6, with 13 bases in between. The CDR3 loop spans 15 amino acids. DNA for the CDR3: TGTGCCAGTAGTATAGATAGCGGATTCGGGGATACGCAGTATTTT. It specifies CASSIDSGFGDTQYF.

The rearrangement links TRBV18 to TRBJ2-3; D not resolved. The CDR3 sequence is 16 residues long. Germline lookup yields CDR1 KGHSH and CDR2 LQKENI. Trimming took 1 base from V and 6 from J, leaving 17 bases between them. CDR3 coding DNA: TGTGCCAGCTCACCACTGGACGGGCTCAAAGGGGATACGCAGTATTTT. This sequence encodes CASSPLDGLKGDTQYF.

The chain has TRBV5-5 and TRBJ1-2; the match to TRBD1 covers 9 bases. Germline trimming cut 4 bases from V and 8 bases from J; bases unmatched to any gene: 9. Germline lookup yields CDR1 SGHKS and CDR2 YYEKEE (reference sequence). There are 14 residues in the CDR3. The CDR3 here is CASSVLSGTGGYTF. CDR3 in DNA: TGTGCCAGCAGCGTACTCTCCGGGACAGGGGGCTACACCTTC. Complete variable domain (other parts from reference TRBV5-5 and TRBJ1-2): DAGVTQSPTHLIKTRGQQVTLRCSPISGHKSVSWYQQVLGQGPQFIFQYYEKEERGRGNFPDRFSARQFPNYSSELNVNALLLGDSALYLCASSVLSGTGGYTFGSGTRLTVV.

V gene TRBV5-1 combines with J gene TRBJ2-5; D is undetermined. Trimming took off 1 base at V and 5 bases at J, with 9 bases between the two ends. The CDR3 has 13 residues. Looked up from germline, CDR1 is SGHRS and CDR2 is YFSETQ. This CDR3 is CASSLRVGETQYF. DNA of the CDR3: TGCGCCAGCAGCTTGAGAGTTGGGGAGACCCAGTACTTC.

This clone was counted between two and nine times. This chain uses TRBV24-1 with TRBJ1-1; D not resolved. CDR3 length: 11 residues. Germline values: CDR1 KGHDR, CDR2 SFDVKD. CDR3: CVRGSNTEAFF. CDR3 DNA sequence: TGTGTGCGGGGTTCGAACACTGAAGCTTTCTTT.

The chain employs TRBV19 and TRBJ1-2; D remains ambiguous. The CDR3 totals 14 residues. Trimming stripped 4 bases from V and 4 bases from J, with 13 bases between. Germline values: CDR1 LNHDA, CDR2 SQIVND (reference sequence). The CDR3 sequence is CASSTQTSLYGYTF. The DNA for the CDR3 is TGTGCCAGTAGTACACAGACCAGCCTCTATGGCTACACCTTC. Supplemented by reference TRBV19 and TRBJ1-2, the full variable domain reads DGGITQSPKYLFRKEGQNVTLSCEQNLNHDAMYWYRQDPGQGLRLIYYSQIVNDFQKGDIAEGYSVSREKKESFPLTVTSAQKNPTAFYLCASSTQTSLYGYTFGSGTRLTVV.

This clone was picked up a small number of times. For the CDR3, the DNA is TGCGCCAGCAATCAGGGCGAGCAGTACTTC. It translates to CASNQGEQYF. V and J are TRBV10-2 and TRBJ2-7; D might be TRBD1 (5 bases). This CDR3 contains 10 residues. The V end was cut by 7 bases, the J end by 6 bases, with 7 bases between. CDR1 and CDR2 from the germline V gene are WSHSY and SAAADI.

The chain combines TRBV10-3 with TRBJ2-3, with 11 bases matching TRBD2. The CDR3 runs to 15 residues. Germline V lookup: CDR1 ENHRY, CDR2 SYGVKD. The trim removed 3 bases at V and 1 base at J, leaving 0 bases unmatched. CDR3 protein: CAISELAGGTDTQYF. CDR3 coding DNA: TGTGCCATCAGTGAACTAGCGGGGGGCACAGATACGCAGTATTTT.

CDR3 in amino acids: CASGSTLAGVGDEQFF. Here the CDR3 DNA reads TGTGCTAGTGGTTCTACACTAGCGGGAGTGGGCGATGAGCAGTTCTTC. The rearrangement joins TRBV12-5 to TRBJ2-1, with 11 bases aligning to TRBD2. This CDR3 is built from 16 residues. Germline CDR1 is LGHNT and CDR2 is FRNRAP. V lost 4 bases and J lost 8; bases outside the gene matches: 10. The whole variable domain, filled in from reference TRBV12-5 and TRBJ2-1, reads DARVTQTPRHKVTEMGQEVTMRCQPILGHNTVFWYRQTMMQGLELLAYFRNRAPLDDSGMPKDRFSAEMPDATLATLKIQPSEPRDSAVYFCASGSTLAGVGDEQFFGPGTRLTVL.

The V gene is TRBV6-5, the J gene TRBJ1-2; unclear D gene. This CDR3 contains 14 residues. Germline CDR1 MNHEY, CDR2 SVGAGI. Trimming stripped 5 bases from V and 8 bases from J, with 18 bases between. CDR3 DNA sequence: TGTGCCAGCAGTCATGCGGTGGGGTCCCAGGGCTACACCTTC. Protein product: CASSHAVGSQGYTF.

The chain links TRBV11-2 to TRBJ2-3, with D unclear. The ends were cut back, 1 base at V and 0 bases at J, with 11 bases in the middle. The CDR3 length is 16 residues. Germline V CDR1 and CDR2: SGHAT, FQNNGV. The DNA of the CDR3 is TGTGCCAGCAGCTTAGGGCCCGAGACTAGCACAGATACGCAGTATTTT. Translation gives CASSLGPETSTDTQYF. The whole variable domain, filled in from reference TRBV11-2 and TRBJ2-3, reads EAGVAQSPRYKIIEKRQSVAFWCNPISGHATLYWYQQILGQGPKLLIQFQNNGVVDDSQLPKDRFSAERLKGVDSTLKIQPAKLEDSAVYLCASSLGPETSTDTQYFGPGTRLTVL.

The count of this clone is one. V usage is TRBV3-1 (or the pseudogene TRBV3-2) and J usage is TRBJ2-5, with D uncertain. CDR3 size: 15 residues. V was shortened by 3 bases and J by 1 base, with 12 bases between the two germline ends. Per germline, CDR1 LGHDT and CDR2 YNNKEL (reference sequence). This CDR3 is CASSHGPGIQETQYF. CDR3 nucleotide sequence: TGTGCCAGCAGCCACGGCCCTGGGATCCAAGAGACCCAGTACTTC.

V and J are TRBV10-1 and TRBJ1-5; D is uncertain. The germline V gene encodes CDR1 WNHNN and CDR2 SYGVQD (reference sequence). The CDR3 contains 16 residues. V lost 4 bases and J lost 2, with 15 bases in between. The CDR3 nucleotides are TGCGCCAGCAGTGTAGGAGGCCCTGCGGGCAATCAGCCCCAGCATTTT. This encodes CASSVGGPAGNQPQHF.

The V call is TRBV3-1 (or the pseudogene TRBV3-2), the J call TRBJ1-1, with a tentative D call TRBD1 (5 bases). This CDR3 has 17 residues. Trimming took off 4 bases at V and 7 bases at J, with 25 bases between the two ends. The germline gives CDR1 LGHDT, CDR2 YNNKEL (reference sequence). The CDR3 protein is CASSRLRGIATRDEAFF. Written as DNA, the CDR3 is TGTGCCAGCAGCCGACTTAGGGGAATAGCAACTCGGGATGAAGCTTTCTTT.

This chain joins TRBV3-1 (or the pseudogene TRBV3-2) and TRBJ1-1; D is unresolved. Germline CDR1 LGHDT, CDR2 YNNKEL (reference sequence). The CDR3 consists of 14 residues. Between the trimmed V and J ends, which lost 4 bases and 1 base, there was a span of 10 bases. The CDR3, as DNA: TGTGCCAGCAGCCGAGGACGGACGAACACTGAAGCTTTCTTT. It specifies CASSRGRTNTEAFF.

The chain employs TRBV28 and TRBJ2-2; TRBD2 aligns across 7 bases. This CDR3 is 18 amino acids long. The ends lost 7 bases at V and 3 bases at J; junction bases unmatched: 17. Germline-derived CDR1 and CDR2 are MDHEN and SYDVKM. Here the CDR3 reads CASKWGGYRRGYTGELFF. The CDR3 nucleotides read TGTGCCAGCAAGTGGGGAGGGTATCGGCGGGGGTACACCGGGGAGCTGTTTTTT.

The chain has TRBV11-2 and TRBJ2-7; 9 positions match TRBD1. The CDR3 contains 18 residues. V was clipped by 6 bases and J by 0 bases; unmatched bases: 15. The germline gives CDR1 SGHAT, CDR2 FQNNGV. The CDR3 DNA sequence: TGTGCCAGCAGTCACAGGGATATCGGGACAGGGAGCTCCTACGAGCAGTACGTC. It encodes CASSHRDIGTGSSYEQYV.

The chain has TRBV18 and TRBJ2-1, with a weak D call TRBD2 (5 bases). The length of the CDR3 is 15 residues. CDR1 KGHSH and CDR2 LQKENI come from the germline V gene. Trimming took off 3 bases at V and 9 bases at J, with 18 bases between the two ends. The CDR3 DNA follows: TGTGCCAGCTCACCGCCCGTCCGAGGGTTGAGTGAGCAGTTCTTC. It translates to CASSPPVRGLSEQFF.

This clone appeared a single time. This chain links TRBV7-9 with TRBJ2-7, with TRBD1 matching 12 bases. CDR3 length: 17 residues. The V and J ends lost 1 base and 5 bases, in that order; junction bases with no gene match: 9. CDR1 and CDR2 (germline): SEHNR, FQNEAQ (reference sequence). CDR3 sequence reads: CASSLGTGQGALHEQYF. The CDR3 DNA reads TGTGCCAGCAGCTTAGGTACGGGACAGGGGGCCCTCCACGAGCAGTACTTC.

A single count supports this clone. CDR3 sequence: CASSLSGLAGGERQYF. As DNA, the CDR3 is TGCGCCAGCAGCTTGTCTGGGCTAGCGGGAGGGGAAAGGCAGTATTTT. The V and J genes are TRBV5-1 and TRBJ2-3; 12 bases align to TRBD2. V trimming: 1 base; J trimming: 11 bases; junction bases outside the gene matches: 11. The length of the CDR3 is 16 residues. Germline assignment: CDR1 SGHRS and CDR2 YFSETQ.